The source of this T cell receptor (beta chain) is a study of T cells in Graves' hyperthyroidism and ophthalmopathy. The study's findings and limits: Through a model of 13 V-J features, ophthalmopathy was separated from stable hyperthyroidism.

Authors of the study amplified TCR beta CDR3 regions from RNA transcripts. First-round RT-PCR targeting the TCR CDR3 was performed with the HTBI primer set. TCRdb re-called the multiplex PCR reads through MiXCR, storing one row per CDR3 protein. This table has around 600,000 distinct CDR3 sequences, 45% appearing once. Note on this clonotype: Antigen unknown.

Patients were excluded because of uncontrolled infection, other autoimmune disease, pregnancy or lactation. The length of the CDR3 is 15 residues. The germline V gene encodes CDR1 SGHTA and CDR2 FQGNSA. J lost 15 bases, V lost 4 bases, and 18 bases had no gene match. Specimen: peripheral blood or thyroid tissue (not recorded which). J is TRBJ2-3 and V is TRBV7-2; 8 positions match TRBD1. The sequence derives from an adult man with Graves' disease, either hyperthyroidism or ophthalmopathy (not recorded which). The CDR3 DNA is TGTGCCAGCAGCTCAGGGGGCCAGGGGGCGATTCTAGGATATTTT. Translating it yields CASSSGGQGAILGYF. Supplemented by reference TRBV7-2 and TRBJ2-3, the full variable domain reads GAGVSQSPSNKVTEKGKDVELRCDPISGHTALYWYRQSLGQGLEFLIYFQGNSAPDKSGLPSDRFSAERTGGSVSTLTIQRTQQEDSAVYLCASSSGGQGAILGYFGPGTRLTVL.